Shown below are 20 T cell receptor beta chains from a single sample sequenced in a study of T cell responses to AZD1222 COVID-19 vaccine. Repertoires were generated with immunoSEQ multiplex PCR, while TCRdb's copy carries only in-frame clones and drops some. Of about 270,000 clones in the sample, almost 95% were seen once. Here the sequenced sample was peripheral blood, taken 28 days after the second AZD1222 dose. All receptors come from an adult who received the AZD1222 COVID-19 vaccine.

CDR3 sequence reads: CASSLAGARDTEAFF. The CDR3 DNA is TGTGCCAGCAGCTTAGCGGGGGCGAGGGATACTGAAGCTTTCTTT. The chain recombines TRBV7-8 with TRBJ1-1, with D possibly TRBD1 on 6 matching bases. Germline loops: CDR1 SGHVS, CDR2 FQNEAQ. V gave up 0 bases and J gave up 5 bases, with 13 bases separating them. The CDR3 has 15 residues.

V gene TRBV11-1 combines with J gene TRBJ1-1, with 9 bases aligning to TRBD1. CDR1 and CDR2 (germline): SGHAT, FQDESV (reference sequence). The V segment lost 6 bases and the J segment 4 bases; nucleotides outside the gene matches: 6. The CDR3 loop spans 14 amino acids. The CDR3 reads CASSPDRGSTEAFF. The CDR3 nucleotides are TGTGCCAGCAGTCCGGACAGGGGTTCCACTGAAGCTTTCTTT.

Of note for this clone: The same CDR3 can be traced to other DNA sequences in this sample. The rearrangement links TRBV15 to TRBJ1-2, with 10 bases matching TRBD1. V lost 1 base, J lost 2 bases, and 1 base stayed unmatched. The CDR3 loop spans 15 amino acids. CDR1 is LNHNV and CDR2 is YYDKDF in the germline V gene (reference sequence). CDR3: CATSRGGQGNYGYTF. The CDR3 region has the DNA TGTGCCACCAGCAGAGGGGGACAGGGGAACTATGGCTACACCTTC. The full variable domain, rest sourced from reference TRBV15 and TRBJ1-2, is DAMVIQNPRYQVTQFGKPVTLSCSQTLNHNVMYWYQQKSSQAPKLLFHYYDKDFNNEADTPDNFQSRRPNTSFCFLDIRSPGLGDTAMYLCATSRGGQGNYGYTFGSGTRLTVV.

In DNA, the CDR3 is TGTGCCAGCAGTTTATCTGGTAACTATGGCTACACCTTC. As protein: CASSLSGNYGYTF. The V and J genes are TRBV28 and TRBJ1-2; D is unclear. Germline CDR1 and CDR2: MDHEN and SYDVKM. The CDR3 is 13 residues long. Trimming took off 1 base at V and 1 base at J, with 4 bases between the two ends.

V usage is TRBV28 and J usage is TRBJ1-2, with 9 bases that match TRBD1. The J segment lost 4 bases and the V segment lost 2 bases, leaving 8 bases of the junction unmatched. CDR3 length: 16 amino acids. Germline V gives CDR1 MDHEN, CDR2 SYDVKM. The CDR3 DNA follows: TGTGCCAGCAGTTTAGCGGGGGACAGGGAGACCTATGGCTACACCTTC. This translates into CASSLAGDRETYGYTF.

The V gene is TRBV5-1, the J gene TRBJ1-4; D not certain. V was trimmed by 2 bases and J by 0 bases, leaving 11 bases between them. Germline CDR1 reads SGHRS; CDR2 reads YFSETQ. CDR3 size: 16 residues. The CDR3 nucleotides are TGCGCCAGCAGCTTCCGGGAGTCAGCAACTAATGAAAAACTGTTTTTT. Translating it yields CASSFRESATNEKLFF.

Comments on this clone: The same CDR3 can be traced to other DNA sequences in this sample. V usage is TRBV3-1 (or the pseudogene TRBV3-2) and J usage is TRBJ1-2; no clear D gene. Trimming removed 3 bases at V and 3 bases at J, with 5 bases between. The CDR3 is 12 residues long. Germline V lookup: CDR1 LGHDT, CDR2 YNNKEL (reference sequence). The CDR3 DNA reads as TGTGCCAGCAGCCAGGAACACTATGGCTACACCTTC. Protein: CASSQEHYGYTF.

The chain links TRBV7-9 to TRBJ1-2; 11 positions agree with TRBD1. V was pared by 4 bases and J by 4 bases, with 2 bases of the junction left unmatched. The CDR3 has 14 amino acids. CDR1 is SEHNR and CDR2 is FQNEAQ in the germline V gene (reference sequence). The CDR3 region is CASSSGQGVYGYTF. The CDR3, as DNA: TGTGCCAGCAGCTCGGGACAGGGGGTCTATGGCTACACCTTC.

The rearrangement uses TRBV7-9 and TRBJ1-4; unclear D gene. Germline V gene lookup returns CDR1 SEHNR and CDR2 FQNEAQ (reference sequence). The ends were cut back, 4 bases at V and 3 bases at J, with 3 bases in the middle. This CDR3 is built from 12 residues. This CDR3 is CASSSSNEKLFF. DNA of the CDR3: TGTGCCAGCAGCTCCTCTAATGAAAAACTGTTTTTT. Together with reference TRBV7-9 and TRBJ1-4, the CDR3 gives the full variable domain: DTGVSQNPRHKITKRGQNVTFRCDPISEHNRLYWYRQTLGQGPEFLTYFQNEAQLEKSRLLSDRFSAERPKGSFSTLEIQRTEQGDSAMYLCASSSSNEKLFFGSGTQLSVL.

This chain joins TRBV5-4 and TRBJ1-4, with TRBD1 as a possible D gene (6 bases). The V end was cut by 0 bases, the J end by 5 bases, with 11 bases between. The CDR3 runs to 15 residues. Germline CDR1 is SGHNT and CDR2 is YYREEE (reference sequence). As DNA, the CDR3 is TGTGCCAGCAGCTTGGGTGGGGGGACAAATGAAAAACTGTTTTTT. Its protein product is CASSLGGGTNEKLFF. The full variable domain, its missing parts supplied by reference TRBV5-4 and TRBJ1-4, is ETGVTQSPTHLIKTRGQQVTLRCSSQSGHNTVSWYQQALGQGPQFIFQYYREEENGRGNFPPRFSGLQFPNYSSELNVNALELDDSALYLCASSLGGGTNEKLFFGSGTQLSVL.

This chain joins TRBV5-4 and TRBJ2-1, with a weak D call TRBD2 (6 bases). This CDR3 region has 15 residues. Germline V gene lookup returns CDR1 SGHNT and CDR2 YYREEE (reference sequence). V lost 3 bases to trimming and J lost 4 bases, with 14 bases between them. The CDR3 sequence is CASSYPGLLYNEQFF. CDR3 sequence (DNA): TGTGCCAGCAGCTATCCGGGACTGTTATACAATGAGCAGTTCTTC.

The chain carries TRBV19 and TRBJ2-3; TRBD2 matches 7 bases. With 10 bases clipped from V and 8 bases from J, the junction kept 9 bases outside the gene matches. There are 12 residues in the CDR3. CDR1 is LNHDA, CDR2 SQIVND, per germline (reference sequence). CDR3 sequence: CATVSTGGTQYF. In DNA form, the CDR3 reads TGTGCCACGGTCTCGACGGGGGGTACGCAGTATTTT.

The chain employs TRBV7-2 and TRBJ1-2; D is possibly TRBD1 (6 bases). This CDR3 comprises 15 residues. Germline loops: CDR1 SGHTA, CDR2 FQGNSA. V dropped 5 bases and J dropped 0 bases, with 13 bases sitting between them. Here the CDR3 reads CASSVRDTANYGYTF. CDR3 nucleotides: TGTGCCAGCAGCGTCCGGGACACCGCTAACTATGGCTACACCTTC.

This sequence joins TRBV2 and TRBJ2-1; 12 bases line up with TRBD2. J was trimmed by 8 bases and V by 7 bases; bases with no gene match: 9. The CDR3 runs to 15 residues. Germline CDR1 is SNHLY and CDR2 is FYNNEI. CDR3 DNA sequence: TGTGCCAGCAACGGACTAGCGGGACAGGGATATGAGCAGTTCTTC. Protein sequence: CASNGLAGQGYEQFF. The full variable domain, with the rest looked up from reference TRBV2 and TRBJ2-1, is EPEVTQTPSHQVTQMGQEVILRCVPISNHLYFYWYRQILGQKVEFLVSFYNNEISEKSEIFDDQFSVERPDGSNFTLKIRSTKLEDSAMYFCASNGLAGQGYEQFFGPGTRLTVL.

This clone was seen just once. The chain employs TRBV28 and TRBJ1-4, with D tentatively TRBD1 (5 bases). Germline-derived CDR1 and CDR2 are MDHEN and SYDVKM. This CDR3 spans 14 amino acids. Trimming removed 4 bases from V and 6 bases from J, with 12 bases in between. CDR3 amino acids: CASSSPGLDEKLFF. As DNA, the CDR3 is TGTGCCAGCAGTTCTCCAGGGTTGGATGAAAAACTGTTTTTT.

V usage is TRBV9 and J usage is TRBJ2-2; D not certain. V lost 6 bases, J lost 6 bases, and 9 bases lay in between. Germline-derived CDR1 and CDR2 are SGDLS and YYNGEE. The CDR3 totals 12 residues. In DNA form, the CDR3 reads TGTGCCAGCACCAGTACCGCCGGGGAGCTGTTTTTT. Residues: CASTSTAGELFF.

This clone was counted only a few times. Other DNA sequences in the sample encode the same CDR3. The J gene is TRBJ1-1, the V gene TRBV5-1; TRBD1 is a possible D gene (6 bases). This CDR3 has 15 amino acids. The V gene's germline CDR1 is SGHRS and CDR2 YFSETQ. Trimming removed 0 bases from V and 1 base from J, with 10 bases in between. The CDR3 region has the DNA TGCGCCAGCAGCTTGGCGCCGACAGGGAACACTGAAGCTTTCTTT. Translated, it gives CASSLAPTGNTEAFF. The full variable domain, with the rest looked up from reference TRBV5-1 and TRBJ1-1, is KAGVTQTPRYLIKTRGQQVTLSCSPISGHRSVSWYQQTPGQGLQFLFEYFSETQRNKGNFPGRFSGRQFSNSRSEMNVSTLELGDSALYLCASSLAPTGNTEAFFGQGTRLTVV.

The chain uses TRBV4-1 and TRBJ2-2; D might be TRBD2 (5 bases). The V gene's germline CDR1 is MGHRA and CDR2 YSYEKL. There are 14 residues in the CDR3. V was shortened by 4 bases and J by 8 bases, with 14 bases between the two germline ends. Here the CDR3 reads CASSPDSTWGELFF. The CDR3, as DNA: TGCGCCAGCAGCCCGGACTCCACCTGGGGGGAGCTGTTTTTT.

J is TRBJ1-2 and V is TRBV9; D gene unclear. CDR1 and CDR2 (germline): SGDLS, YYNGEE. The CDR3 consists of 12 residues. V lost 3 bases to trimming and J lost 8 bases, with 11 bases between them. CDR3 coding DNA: TGTGCCAGCAGCGGACGGACCCCGGGCTACACCTTC. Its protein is CASSGRTPGYTF.

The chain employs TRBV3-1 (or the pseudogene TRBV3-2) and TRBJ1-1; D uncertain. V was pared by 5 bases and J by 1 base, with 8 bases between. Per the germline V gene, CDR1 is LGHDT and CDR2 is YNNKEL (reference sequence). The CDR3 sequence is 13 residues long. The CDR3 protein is CASSLTENTEAFF. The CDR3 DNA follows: TGTGCCAGCAGCTTAACAGAGAACACTGAAGCTTTCTTT.